This entry describes one TCR beta chain. It lacks a known antigen. The record has no base qualities; no much larger clone is one base away. CD4+ T cells from unexposed donors were collected before the COVID-19 pandemic (2011-2018). The EasySep CD4+ T cell isolation kit was used to isolate CD4+ T cells once the cultures had run for roughly 11 days. As cell number allowed, CD4+ T cells from unexposed donors were tested for reactivity to SARS-CoV-2 S and N and to four common cold coronavirus spike pools. PBMCs were cultured at fewer than 2.5 million per well in IMDM supplemented with 5% human AB serum and 8 to 10 IU/ml IL-2. Half of the culture medium was replaced with fresh IL-2-containing medium on days 3 and 7. In general, triplicate replicate wells were used for every peptide culture condition. Leukapheresis product for the unexposed donors was bought commercially. Ficoll-Paque PLUS gradient centrifugation was used to isolate PBMCs from either whole blood or leukapheresis product. PBMCs were either cryopreserved at -140 degrees C or used fresh in the expansion assay. The QIAamp Micro DNA Kit was used to extract genomic DNA from the CD4+ T cells.

These data come from a study of CD4 T cells in relation to SARS-CoV-2 and coronaviruses (dated by TCRdb to the early 2020s). Concerning the study at large: In the ViraFEST assay, PBMCs were cultured with antigen for roughly ten days, after which TCR beta CDR3s were sequenced to identify clonal expansions specific to the antigen. An HIV-1 Nef peptide pool or a no-peptide culture served as the negative reference condition. Using patient-derived lymphoblastoid cell lines, the shared crossreactive spike epitopes were mapped to their HLA restriction. Memory CD4+ T cell crossreactivity between SARS-CoV-2 and common cold coronavirus spike proteins was assessed at the TCR clonotype level in the study. Samples from three pre-COVID donors and the naive versus memory experiments were sequenced with the Adaptive Biotechnologies TCR-sequencing kit; other data were Illumina-based. Expansion assays from other donors in the study were sequenced with a different, Illumina-based TCR-beta assay. What the study reported, not specific to this receptor: Crossreactivity analysis centred on spike protein, so crossreactivity against other viral proteins was not assessed. Memory CD4+ clonotypes crossrecognizing SARS-CoV-2 and at least one common cold coronavirus spike were found in 50% to 80% of donors. The study was limited by small numbers of patients and tested TCRs. No donor contributed both pre-pandemic and post-infection samples, which limited tracing the source of pre-existing responses. Crossreactive clones showed significantly weaker SARS-CoV-2-driven expansion than monoreactive clones, consistent with antigenic imprinting.

V lost 7 bases and J lost 0 bases, and the count of bases not matched to a germline gene is 17. Based on the germline V gene, the CDR1 and CDR2 sequences are MDHEN and SYDVKM. From its cysteine to its phenylalanine, the CDR3 spans 20 amino acids. Of all the DNA, just the CDR3 is kept, 60 bases in frame from base 1. The protocol used for the library was the immunoSEQ multiplex PCR assay. Concerning the study's data processing: During preprocessing, nonproductive sequences were discarded, as were any CDR3s that did not begin with C, did not end with F or W, or were shorter than 7 amino acids. Antigen-specific clonotypes were called with the MANAFEST web app, based on expansion relative to reference and other culture wells. A clone was considered positive if the clone showed significant expansion compared with the reference culture in 2 of 3 replicate wells at an FDR below 0.05. A further requirement for positive clones was significant expansion compared with all other tandem wells, along with an odds ratio above 5. Pairwise Levenshtein distance, computed with the stringdist R package after three terminal residues were trimmed from each end, was used as the measure of CDR3 homology. Imported from immuneACCESS, the table was reduced by TCRdb to in-frame sequences with V and J called. These copies leave out some clones; in studies compared against another copy, an unresolved V gene accounts for under half, and the cause of the remainder is not known. V and J calls plus clone size are reproduced from that table; the DNA served to infer D and trimming. The sample contains about 12,000 clones, 69% of them found a single time. About 7.9% of the sample lies in the top ten.

The chain was built from TRBV28 and TRBJ1-5; 11 bases in the junction line up with TRBD1. The specimen was CD4+ T cells from PBMCs, cultured in vitro. The sequence came from a human donor in good health. The DNA sequence reads TGTGCCAGCAACCTCAATTCGGGGACAGGGGGTGTTCGTAGCAATCAGCCCCAGCATTTT. Protein translation: CASNLNSGTGGVRSNQPQHF.